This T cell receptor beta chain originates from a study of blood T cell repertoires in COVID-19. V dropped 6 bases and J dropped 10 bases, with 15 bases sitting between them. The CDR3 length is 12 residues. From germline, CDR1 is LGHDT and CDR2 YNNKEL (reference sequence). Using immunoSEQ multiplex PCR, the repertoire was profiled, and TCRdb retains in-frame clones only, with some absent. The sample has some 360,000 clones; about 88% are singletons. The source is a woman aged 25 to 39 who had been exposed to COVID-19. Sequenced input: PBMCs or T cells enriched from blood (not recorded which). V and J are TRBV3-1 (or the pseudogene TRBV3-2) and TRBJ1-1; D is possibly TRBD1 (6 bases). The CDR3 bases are TGTGCCAGCAGACAAACAGGGCCAGGAGCTTTCTTT. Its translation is CASRQTGPGAFF.